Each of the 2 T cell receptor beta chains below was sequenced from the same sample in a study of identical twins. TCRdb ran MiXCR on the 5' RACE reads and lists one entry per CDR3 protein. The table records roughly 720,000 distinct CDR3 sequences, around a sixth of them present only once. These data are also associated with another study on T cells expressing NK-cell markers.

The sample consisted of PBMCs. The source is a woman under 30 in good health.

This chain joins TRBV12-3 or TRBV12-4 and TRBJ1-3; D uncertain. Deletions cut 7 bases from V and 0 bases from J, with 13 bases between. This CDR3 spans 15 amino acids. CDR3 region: CASTLQGYSGNTIYF. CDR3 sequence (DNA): TGTGCCAGCACTCTACAAGGATACTCTGGAAACACCATATATTTT.

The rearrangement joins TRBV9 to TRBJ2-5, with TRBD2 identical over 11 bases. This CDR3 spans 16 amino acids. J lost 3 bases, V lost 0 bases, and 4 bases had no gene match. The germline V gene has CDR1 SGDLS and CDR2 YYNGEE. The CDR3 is CASSVEASGGKETQYF. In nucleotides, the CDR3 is TGTGCCAGCAGCGTAGAGGCTAGCGGGGGGAAAGAGACCCAGTACTTC.